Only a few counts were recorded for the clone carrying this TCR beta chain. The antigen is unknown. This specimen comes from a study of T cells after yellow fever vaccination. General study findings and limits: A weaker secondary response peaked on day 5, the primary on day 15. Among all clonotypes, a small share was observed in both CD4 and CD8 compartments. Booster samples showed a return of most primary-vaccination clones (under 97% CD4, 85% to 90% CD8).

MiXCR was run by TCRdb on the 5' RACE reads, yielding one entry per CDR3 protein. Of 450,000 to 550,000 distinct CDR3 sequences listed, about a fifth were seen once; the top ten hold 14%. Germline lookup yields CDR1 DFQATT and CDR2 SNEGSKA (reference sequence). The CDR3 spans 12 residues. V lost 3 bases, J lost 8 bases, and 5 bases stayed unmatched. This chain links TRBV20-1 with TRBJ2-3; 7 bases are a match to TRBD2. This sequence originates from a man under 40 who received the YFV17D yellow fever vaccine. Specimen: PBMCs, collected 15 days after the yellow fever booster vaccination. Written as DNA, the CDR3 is TGCAGTGCTAGGGGCGGGAGTTTTACGCAGTATTTT. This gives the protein CSARGGSFTQYF.